A selection of T cell receptor beta chains follows, all from one sample in a study of OX40 agonist ivuxolimab in advanced cancers. The repertoire was sequenced with immunoSEQ multiplex PCR; TCRdb's copy has only in-frame clones and lacks some. The sample lists roughly 53,000 clones; roughly 89% were seen once. Sequencing used CD4+ or CD8+ T cells sorted from blood, obtained in a trial of the OX40 agonist ivuxolimab. These receptors were collected from an adult with an advanced solid tumor such as melanoma, head and neck, liver or kidney cancer. Both conserved end residues are part of each CDR3. Fields, in order: CDR3 DNA, CDR3 protein, clone size, V gene, D gene, J gene. D genes are given only for firm matches. Clone size is not always given. Where it is, it says once, few, many or a class for expanded clones.

DNA: TGTGCCAGCAGCGTCTCGGGGATCGCGAACACCGGGGAGCTGTTTTTT
CDR3: CASSVSGIANTGELFF
size: few
V: TRBV9
D: -
J: TRBJ2-2

DNA: TGTGCCAGCAACCCGGGACTAGCGGACAATGAGCAGTTCTTC
CDR3: CASNPGLADNEQFF
size: -
V: TRBV7-2
D: TRBD2
J: TRBJ2-1

DNA: TGTGCCAGCAGCCCTCAGGGGGCCGGGAACACTGAAGCTTTCTTT
CDR3: CASSPQGAGNTEAFF
size: -
V: TRBV5-4
D: TRBD1
J: TRBJ1-1

DNA: TGTGCCAGCTCACCCCCCGCAGCCTCCTACGAGCAGTACTTC
CDR3: CASSPPAASYEQYF
size: -
V: TRBV18
D: -
J: TRBJ2-7

DNA: TGTGCCTGGAGACAGTTTCGCTACGAGCAGTACTTC
CDR3: CAWRQFRYEQYF
size: -
V: TRBV30
D: -
J: TRBJ2-7

DNA: TGTGCCTGGAGAGCCCGCTATGGCTACACCTTC
CDR3: CAWRARYGYTF
size: -
V: TRBV30
D: -
J: TRBJ1-2

DNA: TGCGCCAGCAGCCTCACCCTTGGACAGGGGGCGAGTCCCAATCAGCCCCAGCATTTT
CDR3: CASSLTLGQGASPNQPQHF
size: -
V: TRBV4-1
D: TRBD1
J: TRBJ1-5

DNA: TGTGCCAGCACTAGGGGGACAGATACGCAGTATTTT
CDR3: CASTRGTDTQYF
size: -
V: TRBV6-6
D: -
J: TRBJ2-3

DNA: TGTGCCAGCAGTTACTCGCAAGAGAACACTGAAGCTTTCTTT
CDR3: CASSYSQENTEAFF
size: -
V: TRBV6-5
D: -
J: TRBJ1-1

DNA: TGTGCCAGCTCACCCCAGGGACTCCTGCCGATCTTC
CDR3: CASSPQGLLPIF
size: -
V: TRBV18
D: -
J: TRBJ2-1

DNA: TGTGCCAGCAGCCCATACAGGGCAACGAGCACCGGGGAGCTGTTTTTT
CDR3: CASSPYRATSTGELFF
size: -
V: TRBV7-6
D: -
J: TRBJ2-2

DNA: TGCGCCAGCAGCTTATCCACTCGTCTTAATTCACCCCTCCACTTT
CDR3: CASSLSTRLNSPLHF
size: few
V: TRBV5-1
D: -
J: TRBJ1-6

DNA: TGTGCCAGCAGTCTCCTCGGCTACGAGCAGTACTTC
CDR3: CASSLLGYEQYF
size: -
V: TRBV6-1
D: -
J: TRBJ2-7

DNA: TGTGCCAGCATTGACGGAGGGGGCAGGCAGCCCCAGCATTTT
CDR3: CASIDGGGRQPQHF
size: -
V: TRBV6-5
D: TRBD1
J: TRBJ1-5

DNA: TGTGCCAGCAGTAAACCGGGACTGTCGAACACTGAAGCTTTCTTT
CDR3: CASSKPGLSNTEAFF
size: -
V: TRBV6-6
D: -
J: TRBJ1-1

DNA: TGTGCCAGCAGTGGAGTAGGCACCGGGGAGCTGTTTTTT
CDR3: CASSGVGTGELFF
size: -
V: TRBV2
D: -
J: TRBJ2-2

DNA: TGTGCCAGCAGTGGATCGGCTAACACCGGGGAGCTGTTTTTT
CDR3: CASSGSANTGELFF
size: -
V: TRBV6-4
D: -
J: TRBJ2-2

DNA: TGTGCCAGCTCACCCCCTTTTGGAGGCGGAACCTCCTACAATGAGCAGTTCTTC
CDR3: CASSPPFGGGTSYNEQFF
size: -
V: TRBV18
D: -
J: TRBJ2-1

DNA: TGTGCCAGCAGTTACACGACAGGGGATAATTCACCCCTCCACTTT
CDR3: CASSYTTGDNSPLHF
size: few
V: TRBV6-5
D: TRBD1
J: TRBJ1-6

DNA: TGTGCCAGCAGCTCGTACTCAGTATACGAGCAGTACTTC
CDR3: CASSSYSVYEQYF
size: -
V: TRBV11-1
D: -
J: TRBJ2-7

DNA: TGTGCCAGCAGCTTATCCGGGGGGGCCGCCTACGAGCAGTACTTC
CDR3: CASSLSGGAAYEQYF
size: -
V: TRBV7-6
D: TRBD2
J: TRBJ2-7

DNA: TGTGCCAGCAGCCAAGAGCCTAGCGGGGGTAACACCGGGGAGCTGTTTTTT
CDR3: CASSQEPSGGNTGELFF
size: -
V: TRBV4-2
D: TRBD2
J: TRBJ2-2

DNA: TGTGCCAGCAGTTCGGGCAGGGCCTATAGCAATCAGCCCCAGCATTTT
CDR3: CASSSGRAYSNQPQHF
size: -
V: TRBV27
D: -
J: TRBJ1-5

DNA: TGCGCCAGCAGCTTGCGGGAATCCTACAATGAGCAGTTCTTC
CDR3: CASSLRESYNEQFF
size: -
V: TRBV5-1
D: -
J: TRBJ2-1

DNA: TGTGCCAGCAGTAGGACTAGCGTGTACCAAGAGACCCAGTACTTC
CDR3: CASSRTSVYQETQYF
size: once
V: TRBV6-6
D: TRBD2
J: TRBJ2-5

DNA: TGTGCCAGCAGCGTAGGGGACCCCCAAGGCATTCAGTACTTC
CDR3: CASSVGDPQGIQYF
size: -
V: TRBV5-5
D: -
J: TRBJ2-4

DNA: TGCGCCAGCAGCTTGGGAACCCAGGGAGTGTTGGAGACCCAGTACTTC
CDR3: CASSLGTQGVLETQYF
size: -
V: TRBV5-1
D: -
J: TRBJ2-5

DNA: TGTGCCAGCAGTGCAAGACAGGGTAGGAACACTGAAGCTTTCTTT
CDR3: CASSARQGRNTEAFF
size: -
V: TRBV2
D: TRBD1
J: TRBJ1-1

DNA: TGTGCCAGCCGTGGCACCGGGGAGCTGTTTTTT
CDR3: CASRGTGELFF
size: -
V: TRBV5-6
D: -
J: TRBJ2-2

DNA: TGTGCCAGCAGCTTGAGTAATCTAGCGGGGTACGAGCAGTACTTC
CDR3: CASSLSNLAGYEQYF
size: -
V: TRBV5-4
D: TRBD2
J: TRBJ2-7

DNA: TGCGCCAGCAGCTTGCATGCCAATATGGGTTACGAGCAGTACTTC
CDR3: CASSLHANMGYEQYF
size: -
V: TRBV5-1
D: -
J: TRBJ2-7

DNA: TGCAGCGTTTCATCAGACAATCAGCCCCAGCATTTT
CDR3: CSVSSDNQPQHF
size: medium-sized
V: TRBV29-1
D: -
J: TRBJ1-5

DNA: TGCGCCAGCAGTACCGGGACAGGGACATCAGATACGCAGTATTTT
CDR3: CASSTGTGTSDTQYF
size: -
V: TRBV23-1
D: TRBD1
J: TRBJ2-3

DNA: TGTGCCAGCACCGGGGAGAACGATGAAAAACTGTTTTTT
CDR3: CASTGENDEKLFF
size: -
V: TRBV7-2
D: -
J: TRBJ1-4

DNA: TGTGCCAGCTCACCGGGACCAGAAGAGACCCAGTACTTC
CDR3: CASSPGPEETQYF
size: -
V: TRBV18
D: -
J: TRBJ2-5

DNA: TGTGCCAGCAGTTACTCCTTCAGGGGGCTCTACGAGCAGTACTTC
CDR3: CASSYSFRGLYEQYF
size: -
V: TRBV6-5
D: TRBD1
J: TRBJ2-7

DNA: TGTGCCAGCAGCCCCCTGGACAGGGAGGGGGATGGCTACACCTTC
CDR3: CASSPLDREGDGYTF
size: -
V: TRBV5-6
D: TRBD1
J: TRBJ1-2

DNA: TGTGCCAGCAGCTCTACAGGGAATAATTCACCCCTCCACTTT
CDR3: CASSSTGNNSPLHF
size: -
V: TRBV5-5
D: -
J: TRBJ1-6

DNA: TGTGCCAGCAGCACGACCGGGACAGGCAGTACTGGGGCCAACGTCCTGACTTTC
CDR3: CASSTTGTGSTGANVLTF
size: -
V: TRBV7-3
D: TRBD1
J: TRBJ2-6

DNA: TGTGCCAGCAGCTTCGGTGGGCCCTTTGGGGCCAACGTCCTGACTTTC
CDR3: CASSFGGPFGANVLTF
size: -
V: TRBV5-6
D: -
J: TRBJ2-6

DNA: TGTGCCACCAGCAGTGGGGGACAGGGGAGGGAGACCCAGTACTTC
CDR3: CATSSGGQGRETQYF
size: -
V: TRBV15
D: TRBD1
J: TRBJ2-5

DNA: TGTGCCAGCGCCTTGGACAGGGTGAATGAGCAGTTCTTC
CDR3: CASALDRVNEQFF
size: -
V: TRBV6-5
D: TRBD1
J: TRBJ2-1

DNA: TGTGCCAGTAGTATCCCCCGTGGAGTAAACTATGGCTACACCTTC
CDR3: CASSIPRGVNYGYTF
size: -
V: TRBV19
D: -
J: TRBJ1-2

DNA: TGTGCCAGCAGTCCCAGTCAGGCTAATGAAAAACTGTTTTTT
CDR3: CASSPSQANEKLFF
size: few
V: TRBV6-5
D: -
J: TRBJ1-4

DNA: TGTGCCAGCAGCCTATTTGGGTCCGGGACTTGGGCACCCCTCCACTTT
CDR3: CASSLFGSGTWAPLHF
size: -
V: TRBV14
D: -
J: TRBJ1-6

DNA: TGTGCCAGCAGCAGCAGCGGGGGGGCCTACGAGCAGTACTTC
CDR3: CASSSSGGAYEQYF
size: -
V: TRBV21-1
D: -
J: TRBJ2-7

DNA: TGTGCCAGCAGCCTCGGGACAGGGGGCAAGGATGAGCAGTTCTTC
CDR3: CASSLGTGGKDEQFF
size: -
V: TRBV7-9
D: TRBD1
J: TRBJ2-1

DNA: TGTGCCAGCAGCCACGGGACAGGGGGCAATCAGCCCCAGCATTTT
CDR3: CASSHGTGGNQPQHF
size: -
V: TRBV28
D: TRBD1
J: TRBJ1-5

DNA: TGTGCCAGCACTGACAGGGGTCTCTCCGGAAACACCATATATTTT
CDR3: CASTDRGLSGNTIYF
size: -
V: TRBV7-2
D: TRBD1
J: TRBJ1-3

DNA: TGTGCCAGCAGTTACTCGGGCGGGAGGGCTAGTGAGCAGTTCTTC
CDR3: CASSYSGGRASEQFF
size: -
V: TRBV6-5
D: TRBD2
J: TRBJ2-1

DNA: TGTGCCAGCAGTCCCCCGTGGGGGCCAGATACGCAGTATTTT
CDR3: CASSPPWGPDTQYF
size: -
V: TRBV27
D: -
J: TRBJ2-3

DNA: TGTGCCAGCAGTATCAAATACGATCAGCCCCAGCATTTT
CDR3: CASSIKYDQPQHF
size: -
V: TRBV27
D: -
J: TRBJ1-5

DNA: TGCGCCAGCAAAGTAGCGGGGGGGATCCAAGAGACCCAGTACTTC
CDR3: CASKVAGGIQETQYF
size: -
V: TRBV5-1
D: TRBD2
J: TRBJ2-5

DNA: TGCGCCAGCAGCTTCGGGGGAGGGACTAGCGCCTACAATGAGCAGTTCTTC
CDR3: CASSFGGGTSAYNEQFF
size: -
V: TRBV5-1
D: TRBD2
J: TRBJ2-1

DNA: TGTGCCAGCAGTGAACCCCAGGGTAGGGGCACTGAAGCTTTCTTT
CDR3: CASSEPQGRGTEAFF
size: -
V: TRBV6-1
D: -
J: TRBJ1-1

DNA: TGTGCCAGCAGACCGGGACAGGGGTTCCCCGGGGAGCTGTTTTTT
CDR3: CASRPGQGFPGELFF
size: few
V: TRBV6-5
D: TRBD1
J: TRBJ2-2

DNA: TGCGCCAGCAGCAAAGACAGGGGTTCTGATGAAAAACTGTTTTTT
CDR3: CASSKDRGSDEKLFF
size: -
V: TRBV5-1
D: TRBD1
J: TRBJ1-4

DNA: TGCGCCAGCAGCCCGGGACTAGCGGGAGGGGTTGGGGCCAACGTCCTGACTTTC
CDR3: CASSPGLAGGVGANVLTF
size: once
V: TRBV5-1
D: TRBD2
J: TRBJ2-6

DNA: TGTGCCATCAGTGACTCGACTAGCTCTGGGGCCAACGTCCTGACTTTC
CDR3: CAISDSTSSGANVLTF
size: -
V: TRBV10-3
D: -
J: TRBJ2-6

DNA: TGTGCCTTAGGGGCACTCGAGGGGTATTCACCCCTCCACTTT
CDR3: CALGALEGYSPLHF
size: -
V: TRBV7-9
D: -
J: TRBJ1-6